These 2 T cell receptor beta chains were sequenced from one sample in a study of T cell repertoires in cytomegalovirus infection (dated by TCRdb to between 2018 and 2020). Their target antigens are unknown. The sample's treatment or condition, from its label and the paper: in vitro stimulation with specific CMV peptide epitopes to enrich CMV-specific T cells. The reads were generated on an Illumina HiSeq 1500. TCRdb reprocessing: public reads trimmed at Q25 with fastp, clones called with MiXCR, in-frame beta chains kept. A single entry per CDR3 protein holds the most common genes and DNA from its merged rows. This sample lists 60,000 to 75,000 distinct CDR3 sequences; around 30% were detected once. 59% of the sample lies in the top ten. Sequenced here: CD8+ T cells from cultured PBMCs, sampled from culture after CMV antigen stimulation. The receptor set was obtained from a human donor in good health (CMV status not recorded). Some clones in this sample may be carry-over from other donors' samples.

With regard to this clonotype: Germline is not matched at one junction end, which may reflect a read error. V gene TRBV7-2 combines with J gene TRBJ2-1; 9 bases agree with TRBD2. Germline V gene data show CDR1 as SGHTA and CDR2 as FQGNSA. The CDR3 covers 15 residues. The CDR3 nucleotides are TGTACCAGGAGCTTAGACGCTAGCGGGAACAATGAGCAGTTCTTC. Its protein is CTRSLDASGNNEQFF. The whole variable domain, remainder taken from reference TRBV7-2 and TRBJ2-1, is GAGVSQSPSNKVTEKGKDVELRCDPISGHTALYWYRQSLGQGLEFLIYFQGNSAPDKSGLPSDRFSAERTGGSVSTLTIQRTQQEDSAVYLCTRSLDASGNNEQFFGPGTRLTVL.

V gene TRBV20-1 combines with J gene TRBJ2-7; 11 nucleotides align to TRBD2. CDR3 size: 15 residues. V lost 0 bases, J lost 4 bases, and 5 bases stayed unmatched. Germline-derived CDR1 and CDR2 are DFQATT and SNEGSKA (reference sequence). The CDR3 DNA follows: TGCAGTGCTAGAGAATTACTAGCGGGAGTATACGAGCAGTACTTC. Translation gives CSARELLAGVYEQYF.